A single T cell receptor beta chain is shown here with its context. The antigen is undetermined. These data are taken from a study of cytomegalovirus exposure and HLA in healthy donors. 60 Vbeta and 13 Jbeta primers were used in PCR. The assay was immunoSEQ multiplex PCR, and TCRdb's table has in-frame clones only and misses some. The data hold about 150,000 clones, with roughly 83% observed a single time. Study results and limitations: The study assumed roughly uniform donor sequencing depth for presence/absence analyses. DRB1 showed the most TCR associations and HLA-C the fewest in a later analysis, as rates varied by HLA locus.

This CDR3 has 17 residues. Germline assignment: CDR1 MGHRA and CDR2 YSYEKL. V lost 2 bases to trimming and J lost 0 bases, with 15 bases between them. The receptor was derived from a woman under 30 in good health and CMV-seronegative. Sequencing was carried out using PBMCs. This sequence joins TRBV4-1 and TRBJ2-3; D unclear. The CDR3 DNA reads TGCGCCAGCAGCCAACAATGGGCCTTATCTAGCACAGATACGCAGTATTTT. Amino acid sequence: CASSQQWALSSTDTQYF.